The entry below gives a single TCR beta chain sequence along with its context. This sample is drawn from a study of blood T cell repertoires in COVID-19. Across the study: PBMCs, B-cell-depleted T cells, or T cells were the source of the cDNA or gDNA that made up the material.

As originally analysed: The authors estimated nucleated cell counts from reference gene primer amplification. TCRdb's table, derived via immunoSEQ multiplex PCR, lists solely in-frame clones and lacks some. V, J and clone size were drawn from that table, and D and trimming were deduced from the DNA. The table lists 180,000 or so clones, approximately 82% of them singletons. Recruitment covered roughly 24 US areas and drew participants whose ages spanned about 18 to 100 years. Cohort assignment relied on participant-reported clinical history. V shed 4 bases, J shed 8 bases, and the junction held 10 bases outside the gene matches. The CDR3 is 14 residues long. Looked up from germline, CDR1 is MDHEN and CDR2 is SYDVKM.

The origin of this receptor is a man between 45 and 60 years old who had recovered from COVID-19. V gene TRBV28 combines with J gene TRBJ2-7, with 8 bases identical to TRBD1. The sequenced sample consisted of PBMCs or T cells enriched from blood (not recorded which). Here the CDR3 reads CASSSPGQGGKQYF. In nucleotides, the CDR3 is TGTGCCAGCAGTTCACCCGGACAGGGTGGGAAGCAGTACTTC.